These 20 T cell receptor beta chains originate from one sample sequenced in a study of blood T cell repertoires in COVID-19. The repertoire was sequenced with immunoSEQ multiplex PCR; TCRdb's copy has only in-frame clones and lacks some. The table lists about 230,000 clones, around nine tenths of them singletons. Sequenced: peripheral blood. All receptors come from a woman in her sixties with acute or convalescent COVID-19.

CDR3 sequence reads: CASSDGTGFGQPQHF. The CDR3 DNA follows: TGTGCCAGCAGCGACGGGACAGGGTTCGGTCAGCCCCAGCATTTT. This sequence joins TRBV9 and TRBJ1-5; 9 nucleotides agree with TRBD1. The CDR3 runs 15 residues. V lost 3 bases, J lost 6 bases, and 7 bases stayed unmatched. CDR1 SGDLS and CDR2 YYNGEE come from the germline V gene.

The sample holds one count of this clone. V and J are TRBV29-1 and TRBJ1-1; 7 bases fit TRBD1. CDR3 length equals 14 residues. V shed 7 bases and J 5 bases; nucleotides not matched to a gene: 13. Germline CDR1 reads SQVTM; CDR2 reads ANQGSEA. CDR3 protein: CSARQRGGYTEAFF. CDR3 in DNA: TGCAGCGCTCGACAGAGAGGGGGCTATACTGAAGCTTTCTTT.

This CDR3 reads CASSAGLAGGTDTQYF. CDR3 nucleotides: TGTGCCAGCAGCGCAGGACTAGCGGGGGGCACAGATACGCAGTATTTT. The chain links TRBV2 to TRBJ2-3, with TRBD2 identical over 13 bases. V lost 6 bases, J lost 1 base, and 4 bases stayed unmatched. CDR1 and CDR2 from the germline V gene are SNHLY and FYNNEI. This CDR3 contains 16 residues. The entire variable domain, with the rest obtained from reference TRBV2 and TRBJ2-3, is as follows: EPEVTQTPSHQVTQMGQEVILRCVPISNHLYFYWYRQILGQKVEFLVSFYNNEISEKSEIFDDQFSVERPDGSNFTLKIRSTKLEDSAMYFCASSAGLAGGTDTQYFGPGTRLTVL.

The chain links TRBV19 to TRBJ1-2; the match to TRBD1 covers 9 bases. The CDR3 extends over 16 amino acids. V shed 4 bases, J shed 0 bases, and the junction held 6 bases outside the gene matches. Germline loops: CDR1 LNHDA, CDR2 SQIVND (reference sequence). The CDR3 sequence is CASSRGTGSTNYGYTF. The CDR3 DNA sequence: TGTGCCAGTAGTAGGGGGACAGGGTCGACTAACTATGGCTACACCTTC.

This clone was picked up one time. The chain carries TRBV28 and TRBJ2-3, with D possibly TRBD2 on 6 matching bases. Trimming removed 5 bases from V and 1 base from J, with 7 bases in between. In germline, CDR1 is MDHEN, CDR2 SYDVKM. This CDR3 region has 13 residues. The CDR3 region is CASSPGGTDTQYF. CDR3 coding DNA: TGTGCCAGCAGTCCGGGGGGCACAGATACGCAGTATTTT.

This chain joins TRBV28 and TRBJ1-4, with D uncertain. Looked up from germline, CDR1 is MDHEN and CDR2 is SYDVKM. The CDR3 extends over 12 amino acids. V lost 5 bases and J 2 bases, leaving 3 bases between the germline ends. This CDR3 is CASSTTNEKLFF. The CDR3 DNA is TGTGCCAGCAGTACTACTAATGAAAAACTGTTTTTT. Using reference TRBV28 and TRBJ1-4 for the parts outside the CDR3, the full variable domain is DVKVTQSSRYLVKRTGEKVFLECVQDMDHENMFWYRQDPGLGLRLIYFSYDVKMKEKGDIPEGYSVSREKKERFSLILESASTNQTSMYLCASSTTNEKLFFGSGTQLSVL.

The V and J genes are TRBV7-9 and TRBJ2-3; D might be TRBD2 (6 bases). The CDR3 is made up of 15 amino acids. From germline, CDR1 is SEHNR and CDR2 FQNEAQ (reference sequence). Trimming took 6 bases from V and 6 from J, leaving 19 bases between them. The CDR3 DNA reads TGTGCCAGCAGTTTGGTTAGCGGCGTTCGGGATACGCAGTATTTT. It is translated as CASSLVSGVRDTQYF.

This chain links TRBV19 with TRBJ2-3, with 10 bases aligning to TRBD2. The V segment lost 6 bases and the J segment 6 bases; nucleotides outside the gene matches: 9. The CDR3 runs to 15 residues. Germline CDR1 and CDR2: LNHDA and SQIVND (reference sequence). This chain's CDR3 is CASSEQRGGLDTQYF. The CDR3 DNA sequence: TGTGCCAGTAGCGAACAGCGGGGGGGCTTGGATACGCAGTATTTT.

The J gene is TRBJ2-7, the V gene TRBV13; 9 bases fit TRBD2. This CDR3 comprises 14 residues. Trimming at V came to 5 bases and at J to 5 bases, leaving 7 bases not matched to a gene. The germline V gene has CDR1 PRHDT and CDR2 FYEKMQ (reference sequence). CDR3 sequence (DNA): TGTGCCAGCAGCCCGGGACTAGCTAGCGACGAGCAGTACTTC. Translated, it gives CASSPGLASDEQYF.

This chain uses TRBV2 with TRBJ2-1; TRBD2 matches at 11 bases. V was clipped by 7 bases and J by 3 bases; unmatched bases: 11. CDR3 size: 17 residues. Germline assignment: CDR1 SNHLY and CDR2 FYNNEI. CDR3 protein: CASNDRTSGRGYNEQFF. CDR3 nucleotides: TGTGCCAGCAATGACCGGACTAGCGGGCGTGGCTACAATGAGCAGTTCTTC.

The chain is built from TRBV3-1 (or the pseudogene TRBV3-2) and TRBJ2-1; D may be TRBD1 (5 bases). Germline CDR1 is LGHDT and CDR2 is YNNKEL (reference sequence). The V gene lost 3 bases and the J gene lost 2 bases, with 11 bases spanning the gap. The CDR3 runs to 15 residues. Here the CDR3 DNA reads TGTGCCAGCAGCCAGGAGACAGTGGCCTACAATGAGCAGTTCTTC. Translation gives CASSQETVAYNEQFF.

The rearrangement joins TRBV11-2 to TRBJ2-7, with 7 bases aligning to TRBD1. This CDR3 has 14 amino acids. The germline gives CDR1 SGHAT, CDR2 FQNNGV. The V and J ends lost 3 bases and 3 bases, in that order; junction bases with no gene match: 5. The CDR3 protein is CASSFTQGDYEQYF. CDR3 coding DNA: TGTGCCAGCAGCTTTACCCAGGGGGACTACGAGCAGTACTTC.

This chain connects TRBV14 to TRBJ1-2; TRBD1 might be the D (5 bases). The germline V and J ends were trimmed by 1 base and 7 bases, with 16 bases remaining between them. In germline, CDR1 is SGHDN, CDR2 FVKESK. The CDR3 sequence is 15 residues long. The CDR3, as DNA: TGTGCCAGCAGCCAAGCCCGGGGACTCTCCAGTGGCTACACCTTC. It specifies CASSQARGLSSGYTF.

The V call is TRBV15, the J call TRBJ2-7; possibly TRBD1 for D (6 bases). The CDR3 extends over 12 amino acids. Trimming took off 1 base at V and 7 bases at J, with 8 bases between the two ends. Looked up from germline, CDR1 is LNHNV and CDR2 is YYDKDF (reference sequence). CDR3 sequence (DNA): TGTGCCACCAGCAGAGTTAGGGGGGAGCAGTACTTC. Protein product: CATSRVRGEQYF. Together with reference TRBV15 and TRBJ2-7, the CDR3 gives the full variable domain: DAMVIQNPRYQVTQFGKPVTLSCSQTLNHNVMYWYQQKSSQAPKLLFHYYDKDFNNEADTPDNFQSRRPNTSFCFLDIRSPGLGDTAMYLCATSRVRGEQYFGPGTRLTVT.

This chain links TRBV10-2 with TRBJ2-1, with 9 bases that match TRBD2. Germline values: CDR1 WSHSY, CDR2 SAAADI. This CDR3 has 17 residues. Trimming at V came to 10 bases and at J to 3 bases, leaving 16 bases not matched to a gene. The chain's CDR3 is CATLQGSGSGYYNEQFF. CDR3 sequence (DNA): TGCGCCACCTTGCAGGGTAGCGGGAGTGGTTACTACAATGAGCAGTTCTTC.

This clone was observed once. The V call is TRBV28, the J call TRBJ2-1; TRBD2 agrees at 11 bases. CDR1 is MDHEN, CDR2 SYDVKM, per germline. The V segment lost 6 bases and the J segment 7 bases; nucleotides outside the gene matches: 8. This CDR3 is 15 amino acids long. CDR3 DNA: TGTGCCAGCAGGATAACTAGCGGGAGACGGAATGAGCAGTTCTTC. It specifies CASRITSGRRNEQFF.

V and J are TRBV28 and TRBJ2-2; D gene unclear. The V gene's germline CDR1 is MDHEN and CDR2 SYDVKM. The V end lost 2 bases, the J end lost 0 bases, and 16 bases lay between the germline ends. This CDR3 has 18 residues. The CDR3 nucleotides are TGTGCCAGCAGTTTACTTCAATTTCGGCTAGCGAACACCGGGGAGCTGTTTTTT. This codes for CASSLLQFRLANTGELFF.

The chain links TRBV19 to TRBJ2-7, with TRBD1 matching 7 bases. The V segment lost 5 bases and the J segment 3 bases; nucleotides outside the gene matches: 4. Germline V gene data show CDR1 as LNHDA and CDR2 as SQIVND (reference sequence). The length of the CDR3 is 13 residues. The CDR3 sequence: CASSLQGRYEQYF. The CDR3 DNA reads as TGTGCCAGTAGTTTACAGGGGCGCTACGAGCAGTACTTC.

This chain's CDR3 is CASGRAFNSPLHF. For the CDR3, the DNA is TGTGCCAGCGGCAGGGCGTTTAATTCACCCCTCCACTTT. The chain carries TRBV27 and TRBJ1-6; a possible D gene is TRBD1 (5 bases). The V gene lost 8 bases and the J gene lost 6 bases, with 11 bases spanning the gap. This CDR3 has 13 residues. Germline V gives CDR1 MNHEY, CDR2 SMNVEV (reference sequence).

The DNA of the CDR3 is TGTGCCAGCAGCCAAGATGTCGGAGAAACCTACGAGCAGTACTTC. Translation: CASSQDVGETYEQYF. The rearrangement uses TRBV3-1 (or the pseudogene TRBV3-2) and TRBJ2-7; D gene uncertain. V gave up 0 bases and J gave up 2 bases, with 11 bases separating them. CDR3 length equals 15 residues. Germline CDR1 reads LGHDT; CDR2 reads YNNKEL (reference sequence).